A selection of T cell receptor beta chains follows, all from one sample in a study of T-cell reconstitution after alpha-beta-depleted transplantation in children. TCRdb used MiXCR to reprocess the PCR reads, holding one entry per CDR3 protein. The sample lists 330,000 or so distinct CDR3 sequences; about a tenth were seen once. The source was PBMCs from the stem cell graft donor, collected from the stem cell graft. The source of these receptors is a human donor who donated a stem cell graft to a child with acute lymphoblastic leukemia. Each CDR3 is given with its conserved first and last residue. The D gene is left open where the match is weak. Clone size is stated in some rows and not others, as once, few, many or a class when expanded.

TRBV12-3/TRBV12-4	TRBJ2-1	few	TRBD2	CASSQREDLDEQFF	TGTGCCAGCAGCCAGCGGGAGGACCTCGATGAGCAGTTCTTC
TRBV4-2	TRBJ2-7	many	-	CASSQDLQDFSYEQYF	TGTGCCAGCAGCCAAGATCTTCAGGATTTTTCCTACGAGCAGTACTTC
TRBV29-1	TRBJ1-2	few	-	CSVDLYGYTF	TGCAGCGTTGATTTATACGGCTACACCTTC
TRBV13	TRBJ2-2	-	-	CASSPQGRPGELFF	TGTGCCAGCAGCCCACAGGGTCGGCCCGGGGAGCTGTTTTTT
TRBV4-3	TRBJ1-1	-	-	CASSQYGGSEAFF	TGCGCCAGCAGCCAGTACGGCGGGTCTGAAGCTTTCTTT
TRBV11-2	TRBJ2-3	-	TRBD2	CASSLSTLAAQEYF	TGTGCCAGCAGCTTAAGCACCCTAGCGGCCCAGGAGTATTTT
TRBV12-3/TRBV12-4	TRBJ1-5	-	TRBD1	CASRDRDQPQHF	TGTGCCAGCCGGGACAGGGATCAGCCCCAGCATTTT
TRBV29-1	TRBJ2-7	-	-	CSVVTASYEQYF	TGCAGCGTGGTCACAGCGAGCTACGAGCAGTACTTC
TRBV7-9	TRBJ1-2	few	TRBD1	CASSLQTGPSNYGYTF	TGTGCCAGCAGCTTACAGACAGGGCCTTCTAACTATGGCTACACCTTC
TRBV4-3	TRBJ2-1	few	-	CASSHGYGKGNEQFF	TGCGCCAGCAGCCACGGTTACGGGAAGGGCAATGAGCAGTTCTTC
TRBV4-1	TRBJ2-7	-	TRBD1	CASTQSGTGSHEQYF	TGCGCCAGCACCCAATCCGGGACAGGTTCCCACGAGCAGTACTTC
TRBV4-2	TRBJ1-1	few	TRBD1	CASSRDRGIEAFF	TGTGCCAGCAGCCGGGACAGGGGGATTGAAGCTTTCTTT
TRBV7-9	TRBJ2-1	-	-	CASSLESGSFNEQFF	TGTGCCAGCAGCTTAGAATCGGGCAGCTTCAATGAGCAGTTCTTC
TRBV2	TRBJ2-2	-	-	CTSSFFPAWQGRNGELFF	TGTACCAGCAGTTTTTTTCCTGCCTGGCAGGGGAGGAACGGGGAGCTGTTTTTT
TRBV27	TRBJ2-7	few	-	CASSLTDGYEQYF	TGTGCCAGCAGTCTAACAGACGGCTACGAGCAGTACTTC
TRBV7-9	TRBJ2-5	many	-	CASSLSRSETQYF	TGTGCCAGCAGCCTAAGTCGTAGTGAGACCCAGTACTTC
TRBV7-2	TRBJ2-1	few	TRBD2	CASSLISGLYNEQFF	TGTGCCAGCAGCTTAATTAGCGGGCTCTACAATGAGCAGTTCTTC
TRBV21-1	TRBJ2-3	many	-	CASSKGSSTDTQYF	TGTGCCAGCAGCAAAGGATCAAGCACAGATACGCAGTATTTT
TRBV6-5	TRBJ1-4	-	-	CASSYGGLTNEKLFF	TGTGCCAGCAGTTATGGGGGGCTTACTAATGAAAAACTGTTTTTT